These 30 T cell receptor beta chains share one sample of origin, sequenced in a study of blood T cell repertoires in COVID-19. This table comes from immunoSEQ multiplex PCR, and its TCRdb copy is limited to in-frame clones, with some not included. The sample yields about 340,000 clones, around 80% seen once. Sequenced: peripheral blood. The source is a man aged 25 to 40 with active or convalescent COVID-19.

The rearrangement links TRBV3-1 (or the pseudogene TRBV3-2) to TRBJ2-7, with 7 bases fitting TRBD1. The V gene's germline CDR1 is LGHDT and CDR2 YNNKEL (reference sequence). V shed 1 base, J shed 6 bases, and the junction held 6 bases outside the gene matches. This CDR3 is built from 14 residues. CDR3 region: CASSQGGGASEQYF. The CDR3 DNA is TGTGCCAGCAGCCAAGGAGGGGGCGCGTCCGAGCAGTACTTC.

As DNA, the CDR3 is TGTGCCAGCAGCCTTCAGAGGGCCCCCTACAATGAGCAGTTCTTC. It translates to CASSLQRAPYNEQFF. The chain employs TRBV3-1 (or the pseudogene TRBV3-2) and TRBJ2-1; D may be TRBD2 (5 bases). The V and J ends lost 4 bases and 2 bases respectively, with 12 bases between them. This CDR3 spans 15 amino acids. Germline V CDR1 and CDR2: LGHDT, YNNKEL (reference sequence).

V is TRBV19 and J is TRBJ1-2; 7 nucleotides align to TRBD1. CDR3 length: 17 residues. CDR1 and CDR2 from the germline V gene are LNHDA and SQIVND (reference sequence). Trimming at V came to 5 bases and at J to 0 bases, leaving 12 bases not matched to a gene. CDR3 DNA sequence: TGTGCCAGTAGTCTTTACAGGGGAAGCGGAGCTAACTATGGCTACACCTTC. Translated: CASSLYRGSGANYGYTF. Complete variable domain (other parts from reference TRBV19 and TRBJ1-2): DGGITQSPKYLFRKEGQNVTLSCEQNLNHDAMYWYRQDPGQGLRLIYYSQIVNDFQKGDIAEGYSVSREKKESFPLTVTSAQKNPTAFYLCASSLYRGSGANYGYTFGSGTRLTVV.

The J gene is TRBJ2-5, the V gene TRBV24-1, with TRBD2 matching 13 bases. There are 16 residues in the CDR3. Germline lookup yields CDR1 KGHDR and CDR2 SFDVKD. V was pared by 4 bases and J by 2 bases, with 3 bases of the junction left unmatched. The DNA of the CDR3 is TGTGCCACCAGTGACACACTAGCGGGAGGGCAAGAGACCCAGTACTTC. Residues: CATSDTLAGGQETQYF.

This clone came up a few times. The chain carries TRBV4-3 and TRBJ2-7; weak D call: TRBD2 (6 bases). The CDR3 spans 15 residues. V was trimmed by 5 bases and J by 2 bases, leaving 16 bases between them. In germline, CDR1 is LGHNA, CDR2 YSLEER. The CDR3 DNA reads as TGCGCCAGCAGCGACCTAACGGGAGACCCCTACGAGCAGTACTTC. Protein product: CASSDLTGDPYEQYF.

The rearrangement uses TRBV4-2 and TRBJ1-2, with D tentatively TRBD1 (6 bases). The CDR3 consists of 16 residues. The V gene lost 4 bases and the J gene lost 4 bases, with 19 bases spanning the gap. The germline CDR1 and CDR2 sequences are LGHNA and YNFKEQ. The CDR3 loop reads CASSPSGARGAYGYTF. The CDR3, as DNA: TGTGCCAGCAGCCCGTCAGGGGCCCGAGGGGCCTATGGCTACACCTTC.

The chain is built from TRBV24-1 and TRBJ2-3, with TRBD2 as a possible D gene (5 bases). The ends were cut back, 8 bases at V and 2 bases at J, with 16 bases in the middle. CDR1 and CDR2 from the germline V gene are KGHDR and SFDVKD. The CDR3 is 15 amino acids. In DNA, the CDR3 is TGTGCCACCAACCCGGGAACTGGATACACAGATACGCAGTATTTT. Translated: CATNPGTGYTDTQYF.

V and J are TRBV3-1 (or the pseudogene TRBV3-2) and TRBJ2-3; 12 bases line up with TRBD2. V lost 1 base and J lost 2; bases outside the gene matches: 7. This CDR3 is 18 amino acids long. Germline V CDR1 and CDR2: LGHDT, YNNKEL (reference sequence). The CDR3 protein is CASSQGSSGGVNTDTQYF. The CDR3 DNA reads TGTGCCAGCAGCCAAGGGTCTAGCGGGGGGGTTAACACAGATACGCAGTATTTT.

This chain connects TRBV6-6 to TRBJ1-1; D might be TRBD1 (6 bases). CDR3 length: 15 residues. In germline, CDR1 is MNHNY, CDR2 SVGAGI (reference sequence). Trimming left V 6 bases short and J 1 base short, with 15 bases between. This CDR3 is CASSPKQGWNTEAFF. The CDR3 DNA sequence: TGTGCCAGCAGCCCAAAACAGGGTTGGAACACTGAAGCTTTCTTT.

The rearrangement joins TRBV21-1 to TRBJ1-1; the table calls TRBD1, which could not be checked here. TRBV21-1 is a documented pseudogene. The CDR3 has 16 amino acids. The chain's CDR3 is CASSKAEGQLNTEAFF. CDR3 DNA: TGTGCCAGCAGCAAAGCGGAAGGACAGTTGAACACTGAAGCTTTCTTT.

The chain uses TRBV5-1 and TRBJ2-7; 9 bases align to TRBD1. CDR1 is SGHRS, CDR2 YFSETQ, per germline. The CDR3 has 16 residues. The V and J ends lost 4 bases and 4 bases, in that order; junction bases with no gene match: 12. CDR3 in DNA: TGCGCCAGCAGCGTTGGACCCGGGACAGGGCTTTACGAGCAGTACTTC. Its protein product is CASSVGPGTGLYEQYF.

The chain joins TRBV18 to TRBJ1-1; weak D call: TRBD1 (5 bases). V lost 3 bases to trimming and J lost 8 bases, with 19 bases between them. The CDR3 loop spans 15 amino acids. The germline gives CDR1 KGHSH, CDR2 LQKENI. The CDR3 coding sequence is TGTGCCAGCTCACCGGACACGGCGGTCGGCCAAGAAGCTTTCTTT. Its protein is CASSPDTAVGQEAFF.

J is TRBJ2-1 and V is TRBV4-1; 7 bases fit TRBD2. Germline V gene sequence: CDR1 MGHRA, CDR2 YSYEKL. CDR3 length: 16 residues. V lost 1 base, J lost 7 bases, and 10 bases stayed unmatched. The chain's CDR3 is CASSQVPREVRNEQFF. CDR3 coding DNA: TGCGCCAGCAGCCAAGTTCCCCGGGAGGTAAGGAATGAGCAGTTCTTC.

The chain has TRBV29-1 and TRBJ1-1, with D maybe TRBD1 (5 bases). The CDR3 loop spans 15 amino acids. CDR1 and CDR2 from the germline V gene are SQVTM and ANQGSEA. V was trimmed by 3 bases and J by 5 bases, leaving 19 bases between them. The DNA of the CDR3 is TGCAGCGTTGATACGGGGGGTCAGGGAGGGACTGAAGCTTTCTTT. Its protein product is CSVDTGGQGGTEAFF.

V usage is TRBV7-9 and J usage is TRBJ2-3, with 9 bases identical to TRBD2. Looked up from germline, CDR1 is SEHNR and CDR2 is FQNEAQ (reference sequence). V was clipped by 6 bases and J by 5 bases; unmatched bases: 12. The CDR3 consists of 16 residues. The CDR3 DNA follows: TGTGCCAGCAGTCCCGGGACTAGCATTTATGGAGATACGCAGTATTTT. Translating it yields CASSPGTSIYGDTQYF.

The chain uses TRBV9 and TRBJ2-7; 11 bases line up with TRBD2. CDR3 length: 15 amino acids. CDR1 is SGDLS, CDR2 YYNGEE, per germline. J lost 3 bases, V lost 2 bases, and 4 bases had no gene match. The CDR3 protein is CASSVGTSGHYEQYF. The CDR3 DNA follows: TGTGCCAGCAGCGTCGGGACTAGCGGCCACTACGAGCAGTACTTC.

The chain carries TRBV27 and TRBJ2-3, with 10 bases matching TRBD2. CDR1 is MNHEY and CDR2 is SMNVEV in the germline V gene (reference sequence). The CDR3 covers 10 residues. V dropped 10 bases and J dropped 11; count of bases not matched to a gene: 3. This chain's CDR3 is CANRLAGQYF. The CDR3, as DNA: TGTGCCAACCGACTAGCGGGGCAGTATTTT.

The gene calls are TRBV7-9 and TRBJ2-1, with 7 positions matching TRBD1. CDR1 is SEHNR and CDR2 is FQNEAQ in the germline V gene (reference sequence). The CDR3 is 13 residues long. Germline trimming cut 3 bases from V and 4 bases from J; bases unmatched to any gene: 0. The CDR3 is CASSLTGYNEQFF. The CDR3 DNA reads TGTGCCAGCAGCTTGACAGGGTACAATGAGCAGTTCTTC. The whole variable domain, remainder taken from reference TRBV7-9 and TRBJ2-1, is DTGVSQNPRHKITKRGQNVTFRCDPISEHNRLYWYRQTLGQGPEFLTYFQNEAQLEKSRLLSDRFSAERPKGSFSTLEIQRTEQGDSAMYLCASSLTGYNEQFFGPGTRLTVL.

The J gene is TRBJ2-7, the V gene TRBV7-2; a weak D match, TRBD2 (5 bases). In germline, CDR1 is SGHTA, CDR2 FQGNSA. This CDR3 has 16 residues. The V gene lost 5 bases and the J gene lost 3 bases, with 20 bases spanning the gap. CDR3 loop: CASSPRSGAARYEQYF. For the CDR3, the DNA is TGTGCCAGCAGCCCCCGGAGCGGAGCCGCCCGCTACGAGCAGTACTTC.

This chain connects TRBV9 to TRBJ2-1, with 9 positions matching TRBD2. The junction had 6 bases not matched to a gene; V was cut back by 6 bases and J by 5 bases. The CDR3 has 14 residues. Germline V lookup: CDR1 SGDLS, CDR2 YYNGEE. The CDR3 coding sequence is TGTGCCAGCAACCCGGGACTAGCCAACAATGAGCAGTTCTTC. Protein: CASNPGLANNEQFF.

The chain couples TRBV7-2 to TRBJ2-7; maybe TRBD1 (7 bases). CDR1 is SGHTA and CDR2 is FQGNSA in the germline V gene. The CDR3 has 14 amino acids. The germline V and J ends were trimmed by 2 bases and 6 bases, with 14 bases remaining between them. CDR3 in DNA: TGTGCCAGCAGCTTAAGCAGGGGGGTTAGCGAGCAGTACTTC. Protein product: CASSLSRGVSEQYF.

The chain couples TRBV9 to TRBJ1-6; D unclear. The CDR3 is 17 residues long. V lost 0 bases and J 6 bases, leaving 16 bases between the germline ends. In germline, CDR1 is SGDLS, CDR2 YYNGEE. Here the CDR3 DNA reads TGTGCCAGCAGCGTAGAAGCCGGCTCGCGGCTTAATTCACCCCTCCACTTT. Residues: CASSVEAGSRLNSPLHF.

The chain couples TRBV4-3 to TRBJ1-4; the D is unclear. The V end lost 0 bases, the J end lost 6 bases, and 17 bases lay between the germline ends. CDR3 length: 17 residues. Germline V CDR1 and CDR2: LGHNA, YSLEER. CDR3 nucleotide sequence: TGCGCCAGCAGCCAAGATATTCTGGGCCCCGGGGATGAAAAACTGTTTTTT. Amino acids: CASSQDILGPGDEKLFF.

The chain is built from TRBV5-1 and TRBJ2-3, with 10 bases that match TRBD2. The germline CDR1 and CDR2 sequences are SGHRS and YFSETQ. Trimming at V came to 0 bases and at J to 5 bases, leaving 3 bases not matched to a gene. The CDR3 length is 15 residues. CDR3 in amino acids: CASSLVLAGEDTQYF. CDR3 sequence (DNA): TGCGCCAGCAGCTTGGTTCTAGCGGGGGAAGATACGCAGTATTTT.

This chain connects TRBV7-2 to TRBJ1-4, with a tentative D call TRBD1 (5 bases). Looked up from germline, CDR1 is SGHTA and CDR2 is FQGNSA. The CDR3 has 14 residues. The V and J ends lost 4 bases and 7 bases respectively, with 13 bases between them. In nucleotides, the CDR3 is TGTGCCAGCAGCTGGGGGTCGGGGGGTGAAAAACTGTTTTTT. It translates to CASSWGSGGEKLFF.

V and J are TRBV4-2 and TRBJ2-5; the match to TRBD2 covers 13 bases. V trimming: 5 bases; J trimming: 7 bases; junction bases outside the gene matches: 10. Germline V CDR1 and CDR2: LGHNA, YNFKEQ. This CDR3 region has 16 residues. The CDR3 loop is CASSTQLAGGPGTQYF. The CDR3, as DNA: TGTGCCAGCAGCACGCAACTAGCGGGAGGGCCAGGGACCCAGTACTTC.

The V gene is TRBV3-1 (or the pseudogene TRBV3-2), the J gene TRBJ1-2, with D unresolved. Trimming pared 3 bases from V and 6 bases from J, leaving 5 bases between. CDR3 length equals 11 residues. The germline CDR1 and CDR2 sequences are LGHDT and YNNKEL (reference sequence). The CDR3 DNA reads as TGTGCCAGCAGCCAGAGGGATGGCTACACCTTC. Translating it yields CASSQRDGYTF.

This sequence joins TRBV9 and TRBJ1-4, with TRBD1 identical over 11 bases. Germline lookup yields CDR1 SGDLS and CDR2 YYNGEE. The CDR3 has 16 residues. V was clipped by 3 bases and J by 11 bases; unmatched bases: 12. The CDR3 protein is CASSATPADRGRKLFF. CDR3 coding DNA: TGTGCCAGCAGCGCCACACCGGCGGACAGGGGGCGCAAACTGTTTTTT.

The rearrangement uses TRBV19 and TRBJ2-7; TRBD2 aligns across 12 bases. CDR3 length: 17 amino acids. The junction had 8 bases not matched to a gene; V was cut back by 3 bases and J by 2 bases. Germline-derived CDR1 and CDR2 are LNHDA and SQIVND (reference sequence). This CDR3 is CASSILTTSGSPYEQYF. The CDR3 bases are TGTGCCAGTAGTATTTTGACGACTAGCGGGAGCCCCTACGAGCAGTACTTC.

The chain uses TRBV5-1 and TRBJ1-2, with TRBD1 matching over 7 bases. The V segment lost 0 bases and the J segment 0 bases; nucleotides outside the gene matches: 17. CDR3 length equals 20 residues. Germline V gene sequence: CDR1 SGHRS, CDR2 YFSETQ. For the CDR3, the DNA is TGCGCCAGCAGCTTGGCCTTGGCGCCCGGGACAGACCTAGCTAACTATGGCTACACCTTC. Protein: CASSLALAPGTDLANYGYTF. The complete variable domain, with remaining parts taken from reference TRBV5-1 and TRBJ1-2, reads KAGVTQTPRYLIKTRGQQVTLSCSPISGHRSVSWYQQTPGQGLQFLFEYFSETQRNKGNFPGRFSGRQFSNSRSEMNVSTLELGDSALYLCASSLALAPGTDLANYGYTFGSGTRLTVV.